The clone carrying this T cell receptor beta chain was observed at least ten times. Its antigen is not identified. Trimming cost V 5 bases and J 1 base, with 10 bases left between them. This CDR3 has 13 residues. The V gene's germline CDR1 is SQVTM and CDR2 ANQGSEA. TCRdb reprocessed the 5' RACE reads with MiXCR, giving one entry per CDR3 protein. The sample has over 130,000 distinct CDR3 sequences; approximately 7.7% are singletons. The sample belongs to a study of T cells after yellow fever vaccination. Whole-study context: Fractions containing few cells were prepared with SMART-Seq v4 Ultra Low Input. The study's findings and limits: Reappearing after the booster were most of the clones from primary vaccination (96% CD4, about 87% CD8). There was a small share of clonotypes that showed up in both the CD4 and CD8 compartments. There was a possibility that FACS-sorted repertoires contained abundant clonotypes contaminating from the bulk population.

This sequence was found in a man aged 25 to 45 who received the YFV17D yellow fever vaccine. The chain joins TRBV29-1 to TRBJ2-3; maybe TRBD2 (6 bases). This specimen was CD4+ T cells sorted from PBMCs, taken 5 days after the yellow fever booster vaccination. CDR3 sequence: CSVFWRGTDTQYF. The CDR3 DNA reads as TGCAGCGTTTTCTGGAGGGGCACAGATACGCAGTATTTT.